These 16 T cell receptor beta chains share one sample of origin, sequenced in a study of tumor-infiltrating lymphocytes in primary liver carcinoma. Alongside blood RNA obtained from unsorted whole blood, germline DNA was also extracted. A constant-region primer primed TCR beta cDNA synthesis from about 0.45 ug of total RNA. Each TCR beta library was derived from three nested multiplex PCR rounds that employed slightly modified ARM-PCR. Researchers ran the first two PCR rounds for roughly 11 cycles each with TRBV1-TRBV30 forward primers and a C-beta reverse primer. Each CDR3 protein is one row after TCRdb ran MiXCR on the multiplex PCR reads. The sample lists 310,000 or so distinct CDR3 sequences, 65% seen once, with under 8.5% in the top ten. Sample: peripheral blood. These receptor sequences come from a man aged 35 to 55 with primary liver carcinoma and hepatitis B virus infection.

Ten or more counts support this clonotype. The V and J genes are TRBV6-2 or TRBV6-3 and TRBJ1-5; D is ambiguous. This CDR3 region has 13 residues. V was cut by 7 bases and J by 7 bases, with 14 bases left in between. CDR1 is MNHEY and CDR2 is SVGEGT in the germline V gene. The CDR3 DNA is TGTGCCAGCAATGACACCCCGGGACAGCCCCAGCATTTT. It yields the protein CASNDTPGQPQHF.

With regard to this clonotype: A read error is possible here, since a much larger clone lies one base away. The chain has TRBV4-3 and TRBJ2-1, with 10 bases identical to TRBD2. The CDR3 runs 17 residues. Germline V gene lookup returns CDR1 LGHNA and CDR2 YSLEER. CDR3 sequence reads: CTSSQFTSGASYNEQFF. In DNA form, the CDR3 reads TGCACCAGCAGCCAGTTTACTAGCGGGGCTAGCTACAATGAGCAGTTCTTC.

Comment on this clonotype: The junction and the germline gene differ at one end; a read error may be behind it. The rearrangement joins TRBV14 to TRBJ1-6; 7 nucleotides agree with TRBD1. The germline V gene encodes CDR1 SGHDN and CDR2 FVKESK. The CDR3 extends over 17 amino acids. The CDR3: CASSALQGSLENSPLHF. CDR3 bases: TGTGCCAGCAGCGCTCTACAGGGGAGTCTCGAAAATTCACCCCTCCATTTT.

As regards this clonotype: No conserved phenylalanine or tryptophan ends this CDR3, so it is likely a read error. The chain recombines TRBV11-2 with TRBJ2-2; D assignment may be TRBD1 or TRBD2 (6 bases each). This CDR3 has 14 residues. CDR1 and CDR2 (germline): SGHAT, FQNNGV. V was clipped by 10 bases and J by 5 bases, with 17 bases between them. The CDR3: CATILEGGTGELFS. CDR3 sequence (DNA): TGTGCCACCATCTTAGAAGGGGGGACCGGGGAGCTGTTTTCT.

Regarding this clonotype: A single base separates this from a much larger clone, so it may be a read error. This CDR3 is missing its conserved last phenylalanine or tryptophan, likely due to a read error. This CDR3 is CASSSRVGTTMNTEAFL. The CDR3 nucleotides read TGTGCCAGCAGTTCCAGAGTCGGGACGACAATGAACACTGAAGCTTTCCTT. The chain links TRBV6-2 or TRBV6-3 to TRBJ1-1; perhaps TRBD1 as D (5 bases). Between the trimmed V and J ends, which lost 4 bases and 0 bases, there was a span of 18 bases. CDR3 length: 17 amino acids. From germline, CDR1 is MNHEY and CDR2 SVGEGT.

The rearrangement joins TRBV5-6 to TRBJ2-3, with 8 positions matching TRBD2. The germline gives CDR1 SGHDT, CDR2 YYEEEE. CDR3 size: 15 residues. V was clipped by 2 bases and J by 5 bases; unmatched bases: 7. The CDR3 DNA reads TGTGCCAGCAGCTTCGGGAGGGCGGTACAAGATACGCAGTATTTT. Its translation: CASSFGRAVQDTQYF.

As regards this clonotype: A much more abundant neighbour one base away suggests this may be a read error. V usage is TRBV6-1 and J usage is TRBJ2-7; D uncertain. CDR3 length equals 15 residues. The germline gives CDR1 MNHNS, CDR2 SASEGT. The CDR3 DNA sequence: TGTGCCAGCAGTGGAACGTATGACCCCTCCTGCGAGCAGTACTTC. The encoded protein is CASSGTYDPSCEQYF.

Worth noting for this clonotype: One end of the junction does not line up with germline, which may come from a read error. V and J are TRBV11-2 and TRBJ2-7; the match to TRBD2 covers 9 bases. CDR1 SGHAT and CDR2 FQNNGV come from the germline V gene. The CDR3 covers 15 residues. The DNA for the CDR3 is TGTGCCAGCAGCTTAGGCGGGGGGGGTACCTACAAGCAGTACTTC. Translated: CASSLGGGGTYKQYF.

A note on this clonotype: A much larger clone lies a single base off, so this may be a read error. The CDR3 nucleotides are TGCGCCATCAGCCGAGGGGGGATCATAAGGGAGAACACTGAAGCTTTCTTT. This translates into CAISRGGIIRENTEAFF. The rearrangement links TRBV4-1 to TRBJ1-1; D is perhaps TRBD1 (6 bases). Germline CDR1 and CDR2: MGHRA and YSYEKL. This CDR3 contains 17 residues.

V usage is TRBV11-2 and J usage is TRBJ2-3; 9 bases are shared with TRBD2. The CDR3 sequence is 16 residues long. The germline gives CDR1 SGHAT, CDR2 FQNNGV. Germline trimming cut 5 bases from V and 3 bases from J; bases unmatched to any gene: 9. Here the CDR3 reads CASSQVAGEDTDTQYF. The CDR3 region has the DNA TGTGCCAGCAGCCAAGTAGCGGGGGAGGATACAGATACGCAGTATTTT.

This clonotype was detected once. A read error is likely, as this CDR3 ends without the conserved phenylalanine or tryptophan. The rearrangement joins TRBV11-3 to TRBJ2-1; 11 nucleotides align to TRBD2. Germline CDR1 reads SGHNT; CDR2 reads YENEEA. This CDR3 is 14 amino acids long. CDR3 coding DNA: TGTGCCGGCAGCTTGGGGACTAGCGGCAATGAGCAGTTCCTC. Encoded protein: CAGSLGTSGNEQFL.

This clonotype has only a few counts. The CDR3 does not close with the conserved phenylalanine or tryptophan, likely indicating a read error. The DNA is left out, because the CDR3 cannot be placed on it with certainty; the CDR3 is given as TCRdb lists it. The chain has TRBV29-1 and TRBJ2-7; TRBD2 reflects the table's D call only, with no check against the DNA. The germline CDR1 and CDR2 sequences are SQVTM and ANQGSEA. With termini counted, the CDR3 has 12 amino acids. The CDR3 here is CSVGGGAYEQYS.

The sample holds many counts of this clonotype. The rearrangement joins TRBV10-3 to TRBJ1-1; the D gene is possibly TRBD1 (5 bases). The length of the CDR3 is 13 residues. CDR1 is ENHRY and CDR2 is SYGVKD in the germline V gene. The V gene lost 6 bases and the J gene lost 2 bases, with 10 bases spanning the gap. CDR3: CAISQTVNTEAFF. CDR3 sequence (DNA): TGTGCCATCAGCCAGACAGTTAACACTGAAGCTTTCTTT.

This rearrangement joins TRBV4-2 to TRBJ1-1, with D unclear. The CDR3 is 16 residues long. From germline, CDR1 is LGHNA and CDR2 YNFKEQ. With 9 bases removed from V and 4 bases from J, the gap between germline ends came to 24 bases. In DNA, the CDR3 is TGTGCCAGGAGCACCCATTTGGGGAATTTGGGCACTGAAGCTTTCTTT. Translating gives CARSTHLGNLGTEAFF.

The rearrangement joins TRBV6-2 or TRBV6-3 to TRBJ1-3; D gene unclear. Trimming cost V 6 bases and J 0 bases, with 9 bases left between them. From germline, CDR1 is MNHEY and CDR2 SVGEGT. The CDR3 consists of 14 residues. The CDR3 DNA reads TGTGCCAGCAGATCATTCAGCTCTGGAAACACCATATATTTT. This sequence encodes CASRSFSSGNTIYF.

About this clonotype: The junction departs from germline at one end; a sequencing error may be responsible. The chain combines TRBV11-2 with TRBJ1-5; D not resolved. CDR3 length: 13 residues. The germline gives CDR1 SGHAT, CDR2 FQNNGV. The DNA for the CDR3 is TGTGCCAGCAACTTAGAGCAATATCAGCCCCAGCATTTT. This sequence encodes CASNLEQYQPQHF. The entire variable domain, with the rest obtained from reference TRBV11-2 and TRBJ1-5, is as follows: EAGVAQSPRYKIIEKRQSVAFWCNPISGHATLYWYQQILGQGPKLLIQFQNNGVVDDSQLPKDRFSAERLKGVDSTLKIQPAKLEDSAVYLCASNLEQYQPQHFGDGTRLSIL.